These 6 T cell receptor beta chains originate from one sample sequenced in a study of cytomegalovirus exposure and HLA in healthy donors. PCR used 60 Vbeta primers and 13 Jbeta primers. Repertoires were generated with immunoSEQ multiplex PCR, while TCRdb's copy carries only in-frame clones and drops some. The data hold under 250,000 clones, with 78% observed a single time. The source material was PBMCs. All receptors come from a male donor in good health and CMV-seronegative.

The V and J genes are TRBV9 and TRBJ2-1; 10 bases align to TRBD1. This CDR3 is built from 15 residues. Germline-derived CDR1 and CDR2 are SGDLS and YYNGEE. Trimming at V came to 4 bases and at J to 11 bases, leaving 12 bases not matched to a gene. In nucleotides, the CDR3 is TGTGCCAGCAGCCCATATAGAGCTGACAGGGGGCAGCAGTTCTTC. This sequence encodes CASSPYRADRGQQFF. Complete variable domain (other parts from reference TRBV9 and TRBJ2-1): DSGVTQTPKHLITATGQRVTLRCSPRSGDLSVYWYQQSLDQGLQFLIQYYNGEERAKGNILERFSAQQFPDLHSELNLSSLELGDSALYFCASSPYRADRGQQFFGPGTRLTVL.

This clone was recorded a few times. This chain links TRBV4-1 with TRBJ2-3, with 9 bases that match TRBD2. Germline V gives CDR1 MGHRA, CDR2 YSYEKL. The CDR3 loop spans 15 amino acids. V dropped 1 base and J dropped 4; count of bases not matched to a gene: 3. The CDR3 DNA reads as TGCGCCAGCAGCCAAGGCGGGAGGGGGGCAGATACGCAGTATTTT. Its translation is CASSQGGRGADTQYF.

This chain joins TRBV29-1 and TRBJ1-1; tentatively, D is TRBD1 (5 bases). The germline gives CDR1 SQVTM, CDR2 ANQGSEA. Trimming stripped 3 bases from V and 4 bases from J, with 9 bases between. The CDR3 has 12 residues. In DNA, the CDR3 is TGCAGCGTTGATCCGGGGGGCACTGAAGCTTTCTTT. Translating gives CSVDPGGTEAFF.

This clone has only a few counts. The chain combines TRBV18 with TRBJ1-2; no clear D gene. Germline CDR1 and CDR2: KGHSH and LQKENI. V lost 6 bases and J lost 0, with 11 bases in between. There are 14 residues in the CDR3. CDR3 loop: CASSPGGANYGYTF. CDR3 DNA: TGTGCCAGCTCGCCAGGTGGAGCTAACTATGGCTACACCTTC.

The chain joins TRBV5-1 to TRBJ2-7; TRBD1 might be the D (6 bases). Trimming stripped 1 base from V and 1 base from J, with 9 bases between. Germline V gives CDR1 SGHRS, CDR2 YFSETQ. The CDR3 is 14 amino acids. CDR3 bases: TGCGCCAGCAGCTTGTCGGGACAATCCTACGAGCAGTACTTC. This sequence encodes CASSLSGQSYEQYF.

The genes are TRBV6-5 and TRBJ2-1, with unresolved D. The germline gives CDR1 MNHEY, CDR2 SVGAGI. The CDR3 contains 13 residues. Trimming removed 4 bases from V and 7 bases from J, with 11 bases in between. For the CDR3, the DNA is TGTGCCAGCAGTTCTATCACGGGTAATGAGCAGTTCTTC. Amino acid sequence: CASSSITGNEQFF.